The subject of this entry is one TCR beta chain. For the second PCR, which ran for roughly 6 to 12 cycles, a sample-barcoded 5' primer and a J-beta primer mix were used. TCRdb ran MiXCR on the 5' RACE reads and lists one entry per CDR3 protein. In the table there are about 1.6 million distinct CDR3 sequences, roughly 32% of which are singletons. V was pared by 1 base and J by 6 bases, with 12 bases between. The CDR3 sequence is 14 residues long. CDR1 LGHNT and CDR2 FRNRAP come from the germline V gene. The data were taken from a study of blood T cells in healthy people across ages. Sequenced input: blood. This TCR came from a woman in her twenties or thirties in good health. The V gene is TRBV12-5, the J gene TRBJ1-1; D gene unclear. CDR3 DNA sequence: TGTGCTAGTGGTTTGGGGGGAACGGACGCTGAAGCTTTCTTT. Protein: CASGLGGTDAEAFF. Based on the CDR3 plus reference TRBV12-5 and TRBJ1-1, the full variable domain is DARVTQTPRHKVTEMGQEVTMRCQPILGHNTVFWYRQTMMQGLELLAYFRNRAPLDDSGMPKDRFSAEMPDATLATLKIQPSEPRDSAVYFCASGLGGTDAEAFFGQGTRLTVV.